These 20 T cell receptor beta chains share one sample of origin, sequenced in a study of CD8 T cells in Susac syndrome. RNA totalling roughly 0.5 to 1 ug underwent reverse transcription with random hexamers. Each CDR3 protein is one row after TCRdb ran MiXCR on the immunoSEQ multiplex PCR reads. This repertoire shows 100,000 or so distinct CDR3 sequences, roughly 96% found once; its top ten account for 0.3% to 0.35%. Sample: CD8+ T cells from PBMCs. The receptors were sampled from a human donor with Susac syndrome.

This chain joins TRBV28 and TRBJ2-7; 7 bases fit TRBD1. The J segment lost 2 bases and the V segment lost 5 bases, leaving 9 bases of the junction unmatched. The V gene's germline CDR1 is MDHEN and CDR2 SYDVKM. The CDR3 is 15 amino acids. CDR3 in amino acids: CASSPPRTGAYEQYF. The CDR3 nucleotides read TGTGCCAGCAGTCCCCCCCGCACAGGGGCCTACGAGCAGTACTTC.

This chain connects TRBV29-1 to TRBJ2-1; TRBD2 matches at 9 bases. CDR1 and CDR2 from the germline V gene are SQVTM and ANQGSEA. V was clipped by 5 bases and J by 8 bases; unmatched bases: 7. The CDR3 totals 13 residues. CDR3 amino acids: CSVKAGGNDEQFF. Written as DNA, the CDR3 is TGCAGCGTTAAAGCGGGAGGAAACGATGAGCAGTTCTTC.

This chain links TRBV27 with TRBJ1-1; no firm D call. Germline CDR1 reads MNHEY; CDR2 reads SMNVEV (reference sequence). The ends were cut back, 3 bases at V and 1 base at J, with 3 bases in the middle. The length of the CDR3 is 12 residues. The CDR3 DNA is TGTGCCAGCAGTTTTCGGAACACTGAAGCTTTCTTT. This translates into CASSFRNTEAFF.

J is TRBJ2-7 and V is TRBV4-1; D not certain. CDR1 and CDR2 from the germline V gene are MGHRA and YSYEKL. The CDR3 has 13 residues. V lost 1 base and J lost 3, with 7 bases in between. The DNA of the CDR3 is TGCGCCAGCAGCCAAGGCAGATTCTACGAGCAGTACTTC. Encoded protein: CASSQGRFYEQYF.

The chain combines TRBV29-1 with TRBJ2-1, with 7 bases matching TRBD2. The CDR3 covers 14 residues. The germline CDR1 and CDR2 sequences are SQVTM and ANQGSEA. Trimming at V came to 3 bases and at J to 4 bases, leaving 6 bases not matched to a gene. The CDR3 DNA reads as TGCAGCGTTGAGCGGGAGTCGGGGTACAATGAGCAGTTCTTC. This gives the protein CSVERESGYNEQFF.

V and J are TRBV20-1 and TRBJ2-6; D unresolved. From germline, CDR1 is DFQATT and CDR2 SNEGSKA (reference sequence). The V gene lost 0 bases and the J gene lost 0 bases, with 12 bases spanning the gap. The CDR3 totals 17 residues. CDR3 amino acids: CSARDPEVFSGANVLTF. In nucleotides, the CDR3 is TGCAGTGCTAGAGATCCTGAGGTCTTCTCTGGGGCCAACGTCCTGACTTTC.

This chain connects TRBV10-2 to TRBJ2-1, with D perhaps being TRBD1 or TRBD2 (7 bases each). This CDR3 comprises 15 residues. CDR1 is WSHSY, CDR2 SAAADI, per germline. Trimming cost V 5 bases and J 6 bases, with 17 bases left between them. The CDR3 spells CASSSLDREGNEQFF. CDR3 DNA sequence: TGCGCCAGCAGTAGTCTTGACAGGGAGGGCAATGAGCAGTTCTTC.

The chain is built from TRBV12-3 or TRBV12-4 and TRBJ1-2; 9 nucleotides agree with TRBD1. Losses at the gene ends were 10 bases for V and 2 bases for J; bases not matched to a gene: 5. This CDR3 is built from 13 residues. This chain's CDR3 is CAINGQGNYGYTF. CDR3 nucleotides: TGTGCCATCAACGGACAGGGGAACTATGGCTACACCTTC.

The gene calls are TRBV10-3 and TRBJ2-5, with TRBD2 identical over 9 bases. Germline-derived CDR1 and CDR2 are ENHRY and SYGVKD. Trimming at V came to 3 bases and at J to 5 bases, leaving 13 bases not matched to a gene. There are 17 residues in the CDR3. The CDR3 DNA reads TGTGCCATCAGTGACCAGGATCGGCGGGAGGGAGGGGAGACCCAGTACTTC. Translating it yields CAISDQDRREGGETQYF.

The chain couples TRBV6-1 to TRBJ2-6, with 10 bases identical to TRBD1. The V and J ends lost 6 bases and 4 bases, in that order; junction bases with no gene match: 6. This CDR3 region has 16 residues. Looked up from germline, CDR1 is MNHNS and CDR2 is SASEGT. In DNA form, the CDR3 reads TGTGCCAGCAGCACTGGGACAGGGGACGGGGCCAACGTCCTGACTTTC. Protein: CASSTGTGDGANVLTF.

The chain carries TRBV5-4 and TRBJ1-2; weak D call: TRBD1 (5 bases). This CDR3 spans 15 amino acids. Trimming pared 0 bases from V and 0 bases from J, leaving 9 bases between. The germline gives CDR1 SGHNT, CDR2 YYREEE (reference sequence). The CDR3 is CASSLVGRANYGYTF. DNA of the CDR3: TGTGCCAGCAGCTTGGTGGGGCGTGCTAACTATGGCTACACCTTC.

The chain joins TRBV20-1 to TRBJ2-5; the D is unclear. The CDR3 contains 12 residues. Germline CDR1 DFQATT, CDR2 SNEGSKA (reference sequence). V was cut by 3 bases and J by 3 bases, with 8 bases left in between. The CDR3 DNA reads as TGCAGTGCTAGGTGGGCAGAAGAGACCCAGTACTTC. Translating it yields CSARWAEETQYF.

The J gene is TRBJ2-3, the V gene TRBV12-3 or TRBV12-4; a possible D gene is TRBD1 (6 bases). V was pared by 6 bases and J by 2 bases, with 18 bases between. CDR3 length: 16 amino acids. The CDR3 nucleotides are TGTGCCAGCAGACTCTATGCAGGGGCTTCCACAGATACGCAGTATTTT. Amino acid sequence: CASRLYAGASTDTQYF.

The chain couples TRBV24-1 to TRBJ2-3; D possibly corresponds to TRBD2 (6 bases). Germline values: CDR1 KGHDR, CDR2 SFDVKD. Trimming stripped 4 bases from V and 6 bases from J, with 10 bases between. The CDR3 consists of 13 residues. CDR3: CATSDSGGDTQYF. CDR3 DNA sequence: TGTGCCACCAGTGACTCAGGAGGGGATACGCAGTATTTT.

The CDR3 DNA follows: TGTGCCAGCAGCTTAGGAAGCTACCCTGAAGCTTTCTTT. This translates into CASSLGSYPEAFF. V usage is TRBV7-9 and J usage is TRBJ1-1; D uncertain. Germline values: CDR1 SEHNR, CDR2 FQNEAQ (reference sequence). The CDR3 is 13 residues long. The V end was cut by 1 base, the J end by 6 bases, with 9 bases between.

The chain has TRBV18 and TRBJ2-5; D unresolved. Germline assignment: CDR1 KGHSH and CDR2 LQKENI. The CDR3 is made up of 13 amino acids. Trimming shortened V by 2 bases and J by 1 base, and 5 bases separated the two germline ends. DNA for the CDR3: TGTGCCAGCTCACCAGCGATCCAAGAGACCCAGTACTTC. Its translation is CASSPAIQETQYF.

This chain uses TRBV7-9 with TRBJ1-1; D not certain. Germline CDR1 SEHNR, CDR2 FQNEAQ (reference sequence). Trimming pared 1 base from V and 5 bases from J, leaving 8 bases between. The CDR3 loop spans 13 amino acids. The CDR3: CASSLGSDTEAFF. CDR3 in DNA: TGTGCCAGCAGCTTAGGATCGGATACTGAAGCTTTCTTT.

The chain couples TRBV4-1 to TRBJ2-7, with D maybe TRBD2 (6 bases). Germline V gene data show CDR1 as MGHRA and CDR2 as YSYEKL. Trimming removed 4 bases from V and 5 bases from J, with 15 bases in between. The CDR3 loop spans 14 amino acids. CDR3: CASSPPTGRNEQYF. CDR3 nucleotide sequence: TGCGCCAGCAGCCCACCTACGGGGAGGAACGAGCAGTACTTC.

The chain carries TRBV19 and TRBJ2-3; the D gene is possibly TRBD1 (6 bases). The V and J ends lost 0 bases and 3 bases respectively, with 19 bases between them. Germline-derived CDR1 and CDR2 are LNHDA and SQIVND (reference sequence). CDR3 length: 18 amino acids. The CDR3 nucleotides are TGTGCCAGTAGTATAGATCTATCGCTGGCAGGGGCTACAGATACGCAGTATTTT. Translating gives CASSIDLSLAGATDTQYF.

The chain combines TRBV6-6 with TRBJ1-3; no reliable D call. Trimming took 5 bases from V and 4 from J, leaving 6 bases between them. Germline V CDR1 and CDR2: MNHNY, SVGAGI (reference sequence). CDR3 length: 12 amino acids. CDR3 bases: TGTGCCAGCAGTCGGGCGGGAAACACCATATATTTT. Translation gives CASSRAGNTIYF.